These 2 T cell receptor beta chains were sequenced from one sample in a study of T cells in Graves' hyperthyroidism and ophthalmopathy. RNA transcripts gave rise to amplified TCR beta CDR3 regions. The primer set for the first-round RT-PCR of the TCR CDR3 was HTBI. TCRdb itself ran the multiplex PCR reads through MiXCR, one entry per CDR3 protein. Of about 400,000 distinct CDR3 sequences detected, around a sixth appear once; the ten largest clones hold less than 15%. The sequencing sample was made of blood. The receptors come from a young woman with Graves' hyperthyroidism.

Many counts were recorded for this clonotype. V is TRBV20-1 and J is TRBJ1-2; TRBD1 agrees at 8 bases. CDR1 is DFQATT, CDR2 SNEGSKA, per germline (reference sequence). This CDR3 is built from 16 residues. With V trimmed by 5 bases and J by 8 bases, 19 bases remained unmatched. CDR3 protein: CSAGRLETGASWGYTF. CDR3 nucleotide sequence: TGCAGTGCTGGTCGATTGGAGACAGGGGCATCGTGGGGCTACACCTTC.

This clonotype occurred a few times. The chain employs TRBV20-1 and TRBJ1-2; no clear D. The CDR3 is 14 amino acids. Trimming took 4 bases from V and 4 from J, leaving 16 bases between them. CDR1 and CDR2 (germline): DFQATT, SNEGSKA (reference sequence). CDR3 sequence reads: CSAMLQPYFYGYTF. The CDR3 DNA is TGCAGTGCTATGTTGCAACCGTATTTCTATGGCTACACCTTC.